This TCR beta chain was profiled in a study of cytomegalovirus exposure and HLA in healthy donors. Notes on the study in general: Certain indistinguishable V segments, among them TRBV6-2 and TRBV6-3, were excluded. It was assumed in the presence/absence analyses that sequencing depth was roughly uniform across donors.

In regard to this clone: Its matching antigen is unknown.

CDR1 SGHRS and CDR2 YFSETQ come from the germline V gene. CDR3 length: 15 residues. Between the trimmed V and J ends, which lost 0 bases and 3 bases, there was a span of 11 bases. Both 60 Vbeta primers and 13 Jbeta primers went into the PCR. Libraries were prepared by immunoSEQ multiplex PCR; TCRdb keeps only in-frame clonotypes and omits some of them. The sample has 160,000 or so clones; more than 65% are singletons. The chain couples TRBV5-1 to TRBJ2-3; no clear D gene. Specimen: PBMCs. The origin of this receptor is a woman in her 50s in good health and CMV-seronegative. As DNA, the CDR3 is TGCGCCAGCAGCTTGGTTCCCCGAGTTACAGATACGCAGTATTTT. As protein: CASSLVPRVTDTQYF. Full variable domain (rest looked up from reference TRBV5-1 and TRBJ2-3): KAGVTQTPRYLIKTRGQQVTLSCSPISGHRSVSWYQQTPGQGLQFLFEYFSETQRNKGNFPGRFSGRQFSNSRSEMNVSTLELGDSALYLCASSLVPRVTDTQYFGPGTRLTVL.